The rows below give T cell receptor beta chains drawn from one sample of a study of long-term antiretroviral therapy in people with HIV. Using immunoSEQ multiplex PCR, the repertoire was profiled, and TCRdb retains in-frame clones only, with some absent. The sample consists of some 30,000 clones, roughly 85% of them appearing once. The sequencing here drew on unsorted PBMCs, taken about 3.3 years after starting antiretroviral therapy. Receptors were obtained from a man younger than 35 with HIV. Both conserved end residues are part of each CDR3. The D gene is left open where the match is weak. Clone size is not always given. Where it is, it says once, few, many or a class for expanded clones.

D | J | size | V | CDR3 | DNA
NA | TRBJ1-2 | NA | TRBV4-1 | CASSPGEEGGRYGYTF | TGCGCCAGCAGCCCAGGCGAGGAGGGCGGTCGCTATGGCTACACCTTC
NA | TRBJ2-7 | NA | TRBV5-6 | CASSFYRDEQYF | TGTGCCAGCAGCTTCTACAGGGACGAGCAGTACTTC
NA | TRBJ2-5 | NA | TRBV7-6 | CASSLVASVGETQYF | TGTGCCAGCAGCTTAGTCGCTAGCGTTGGGGAGACCCAGTACTTC
NA | TRBJ1-1 | NA | TRBV7-8 | CASSFEQTGMNTEAFF | TGTGCCAGCAGCTTCGAACAGACAGGAATGAACACTGAAGCTTTCTTT
NA | TRBJ2-7 | NA | TRBV9 | CASSPAGGGDEQYF | TGTGCCAGCAGCCCCGCAGGGGGGGGCGACGAGCAGTACTTC
NA | TRBJ1-1 | NA | TRBV5-1 | CASSVGPRGNTEAFF | TGCGCCAGCAGCGTTGGGCCGAGGGGAAACACTGAAGCTTTCTTT
TRBD1 | TRBJ1-2 | NA | TRBV4-2 | CASSQGRGQASYGYTF | TGTGCCAGCAGCCAAGGGCGAGGACAGGCCAGCTATGGCTACACCTTC
TRBD1 | TRBJ2-7 | NA | TRBV6-5 | CASSTGTGIYEQYF | TGTGCCAGCAGCACCGGGACAGGGATTTACGAGCAGTACTTC
TRBD1 | TRBJ1-1 | NA | TRBV2 | CASSYAGTGINTEAFF | TGTGCCAGCAGTTACGCCGGGACAGGGATTAACACTGAAGCTTTCTTT
TRBD1 | TRBJ1-2 | few | TRBV27 | CASSFDRGAYGYTF | TGTGCCAGCAGTTTTGACAGGGGAGCCTATGGCTACACCTTC
NA | TRBJ1-2 | once | TRBV7-2 | CASSFFQGYGYTF | TGTGCCAGCAGCTTTTTTCAGGGCTATGGCTACACCTTC
TRBD2 | TRBJ2-7 | once | TRBV6-4 | CASSDEAGAPYEQYF | TGTGCCAGCAGTGACGAAGCGGGGGCCCCCTACGAGCAGTACTTC
TRBD1 | TRBJ1-2 | NA | TRBV29-1 | CSITGTGARSYGYTF | TGCAGTATTACCGGGACAGGGGCCAGGAGCTATGGCTACACCTTC
NA | TRBJ2-2 | NA | TRBV28 | CASSPWGGGGPGELFF | TGTGCCAGCAGCCCCTGGGGGGGCGGGGGTCCCGGGGAGCTGTTTTTT
NA | TRBJ1-1 | NA | TRBV11-3 | CASSLGGGMNTEAFF | TGTGCCAGCAGCTTAGGAGGGGGAATGAACACTGAAGCTTTCTTT
TRBD1 | TRBJ1-2 | NA | TRBV7-2 | CASSRDSYGYTF | TGTGCCAGCAGCCGGGACAGCTATGGCTACACCTTC
TRBD2 | TRBJ2-5 | NA | TRBV5-6 | CASSWGGLAGGRTQYF | TGTGCCAGCAGCTGGGGGGGACTAGCGGGGGGAAGGACCCAGTACTTC
NA | TRBJ2-7 | NA | TRBV27 | CASSLRHLGYEQYF | TGTGCCAGCAGTTTAAGGCATTTAGGGTACGAGCAGTACTTC
NA | TRBJ2-1 | NA | TRBV29-1 | CSVDSVSISSYNEQFF | TGCAGCGTTGATAGTGTTAGTATTAGCTCCTACAATGAGCAGTTCTTC
TRBD2 | TRBJ2-7 | NA | TRBV4-3 | CASSQDRGGLAGVSEQYF | TGCGCCAGCAGCCAAGATCGAGGTGGGCTAGCGGGAGTTTCCGAGCAGTACTTC
NA | TRBJ2-3 | NA | TRBV15 | CATSRVAPGTPHPTDTQYF | TGTGCCACCAGCAGAGTGGCCCCCGGGACACCACACCCCACAGATACGCAGTATTTT
NA | TRBJ1-2 | NA | TRBV6-5 | CASKLDSSSYYGYTF | TGTGCCAGCAAACTCGACAGCTCTTCTTACTATGGCTACACCTTC
TRBD1 | TRBJ2-3 | NA | TRBV5-1 | CASSSRQGASTDTQYF | TGCGCCAGCAGCTCCCGACAGGGGGCGAGCACAGATACGCAGTATTTT
NA | TRBJ1-5 | NA | TRBV5-1 | CASSENPGVDQPQHF | TGCGCCAGCAGCGAAAATCCGGGAGTGGATCAGCCCCAGCATTTT
NA | TRBJ1-2 | NA | TRBV14 | CASSRTGYYGYTF | TGTGCCAGCAGCCGTACAGGGTACTATGGCTACACCTTC
TRBD2 | TRBJ2-7 | NA | TRBV2 | CASSVVAGGSYEQYF | TGTGCCAGCAGTGTAGTAGCGGGAGGATCCTACGAGCAGTACTTC
NA | TRBJ1-1 | once | TRBV28 | CASSPDRDTEAFF | TGTGCCAGCAGTCCCGACCGAGACACTGAAGCTTTCTTT
NA | TRBJ2-5 | NA | TRBV6-5 | CASSYSINSPLETQYF | TGTGCCAGCAGTTACTCGATTAACAGCCCTCTAGAGACCCAGTACTTC
NA | TRBJ1-2 | few | TRBV27 | CASSQGIRKGGYTF | TGTGCCAGCAGTCAGGGGATTCGTAAGGGAGGCTACACCTTC
NA | TRBJ2-1 | few | TRBV6-4 | CASSDGSSIVNEQFF | TGTGCCAGCAGTGATGGATCCTCAATCGTCAATGAGCAGTTCTTC
NA | TRBJ2-7 | NA | TRBV13 | CASSLSVAAPYEQYF | TGTGCCAGCAGCTTATCGGTAGCTGCCCCCTACGAGCAGTACTTC
TRBD1 | TRBJ1-4 | NA | TRBV29-1 | CSALGQDLFF | TGCAGCGCCCTGGGACAGGACCTGTTTTTT
NA | TRBJ2-7 | NA | TRBV5-5 | CASSTALSYEQYF | TGTGCCAGCAGTACGGCGCTCTCCTACGAGCAGTACTTC
TRBD1 | TRBJ1-5 | once | TRBV7-2 | CASRETGRQQPQHF | TGTGCCAGCAGGGAGACAGGGCGTCAACAGCCCCAGCATTTT
NA | TRBJ1-2 | NA | TRBV5-8 | CASSTRVGGGDYGYTF | TGTGCCAGCAGCACCAGAGTCGGAGGCGGGGACTATGGCTACACCTTC
NA | TRBJ1-1 | NA | TRBV5-1 | CASRLTGAEAFF | TGCGCCAGCAGGCTGACAGGAGCTGAAGCTTTCTTT
NA | TRBJ1-2 | NA | TRBV28 | CASSPPVGAGHGYTF | TGTGCCAGCAGTCCCCCAGTGGGGGCCGGGCATGGCTACACCTTC
NA | TRBJ1-1 | NA | TRBV5-1 | CASSPWTGGTTEAFF | TGCGCCAGCAGCCCCTGGACTGGGGGGACCACTGAAGCTTTCTTT
TRBD1 | TRBJ1-1 | NA | TRBV29-1 | CSVVDRGAFF | TGCAGCGTCGTCGACAGGGGAGCTTTCTTT
NA | TRBJ1-3 | once | TRBV7-6 | CASSHTSSGNTIYF | TGTGCCAGCAGCCATACAAGTTCTGGAAACACCATATATTTT
NA | TRBJ2-1 | NA | TRBV19 | CASSMTSRGHNEQFF | TGTGCCAGTAGTATGACATCGCGGGGGCACAATGAGCAGTTCTTC
NA | TRBJ2-1 | NA | TRBV27 | CASSLYSLGFQFF | TGTGCCAGCAGTTTATACTCTTTGGGGTTTCAGTTCTTC
NA | TRBJ1-2 | NA | TRBV29-1 | CSALEGLAFNYGYTF | TGCAGCGCCCTCGAGGGCCTAGCGTTCAACTATGGCTACACCTTC